The T cell receptor beta chain described here comes from a study of radiotherapy plus CTLA-4 blockade in lung cancer. Study context: In approximately 17% of patients, objective responses were seen; around 34% had disease control. Study findings and constraints: Tumor-derived TCR clones expanded in blood after radiotherapy plus ipilimumab. With interferon-beta, early dynamics of blood T cell clones were reported to best predict response.

Method: immunoSEQ multiplex PCR; TCRdb's copy keeps in-frame clones and lacks some. The sample records around 72,000 clones, over 65% being singletons. CTLA-4 blockade using ipilimumab, together with focal radiation, was received by patients with chemo-refractory metastatic non-small-cell lung cancer. With respect to this clone: Its antigen is unidentified.

With 3 bases removed from V and 0 bases from J, the gap between germline ends came to 8 bases. Germline values: CDR1 SGHAT, CDR2 FQNNGV. The CDR3 loop spans 15 amino acids. This receptor was taken from a human donor with non-small cell lung cancer who had a complete response to radiotherapy plus ipilimumab. The chain combines TRBV11-2 with TRBJ2-2, with D possibly matching TRBD2 (5 bases). Sequencing used peripheral blood, obtained from a patient treated with radiotherapy plus ipilimumab. The CDR3 DNA follows: TGTGCCAGCAGCTTCGCGGGTCCGAACACCGGGGAGCTGTTTTTT. It specifies CASSFAGPNTGELFF.